The 10 T cell receptor beta chains listed next were all sequenced from one sample in a study of blood T cell repertoires in COVID-19. Only in-frame clones appear in the TCRdb table, and some are missing; sequencing was by immunoSEQ multiplex PCR. The sample has roughly 110,000 clones; 71% are singletons. The specimen sequenced was peripheral blood. These receptors were obtained from a human donor with acute or convalescent COVID-19. The donor label of this sample is uncertain.

J is TRBJ1-1 and V is TRBV7-9; D gene unclear. The CDR3 loop spans 14 amino acids. Germline CDR1 and CDR2: SEHNR and FQNEAQ (reference sequence). The V and J ends lost 5 bases and 0 bases respectively, with 10 bases between them. The CDR3 DNA reads TGTGCCAGCAGCCTAGTAGAGATGAACACTGAAGCTTTCTTT. Amino acid sequence: CASSLVEMNTEAFF.

The chain has TRBV7-9 and TRBJ1-1, with D perhaps TRBD1 (5 bases). CDR3 length: 14 residues. With 5 bases removed from V and 4 bases from J, the gap between germline ends came to 14 bases. CDR1 and CDR2 from the germline V gene are SEHNR and FQNEAQ (reference sequence). CDR3 residues: CASSPGTYRTEAFF. As DNA, the CDR3 is TGTGCCAGCAGCCCCGGGACTTACCGCACTGAAGCTTTCTTT.

The chain joins TRBV5-5 to TRBJ2-3; tentative D call: TRBD1 (6 bases). The CDR3 is 12 amino acids. Germline values: CDR1 SGHKS, CDR2 YYEKEE (reference sequence). The CDR3 coding sequence is TGTGCGACAGGCAGGGCCCCAGATACGCAGTATTTT. Its translation: CATGRAPDTQYF. Supplemented by reference TRBV5-5 and TRBJ2-3, the full variable domain reads DAGVTQSPTHLIKTRGQQVTLRCSPISGHKSVSWYQQVLGQGPQFIFQYYEKEERGRGNFPDRFSARQFPNYSSELNVNALLLGDSALYLCATGRAPDTQYFGPGTRLTVL.

This rearrangement joins TRBV2 to TRBJ2-2; 7 bases align to TRBD1. CDR1 is SNHLY and CDR2 is FYNNEI in the germline V gene. After removal of 4 bases from V and 7 bases from J, the junction contained 6 bases not matched to a gene. CDR3 size: 14 residues. Here the CDR3 reads CASSVGGRSGELFF. The CDR3 DNA is TGTGCCAGCAGTGTAGGGGGCCGAAGCGGGGAGCTGTTTTTT.

This sequence joins TRBV12-3 or TRBV12-4 and TRBJ1-2; 7 nucleotides line up with TRBD1. With 5 bases clipped from V and 8 bases from J, the junction kept 8 bases outside the gene matches. The CDR3 runs to 13 residues. The CDR3 sequence is CASSAGGRGGYTF. The CDR3 DNA is TGTGCCAGCAGTGCAGGGGGGCGCGGGGGCTACACCTTC.

This clone was detected only a few times. The V and J genes are TRBV2 and TRBJ2-3; D possibly corresponds to TRBD2 (6 bases). The length of the CDR3 is 15 residues. The V end lost 5 bases, the J end lost 6 bases, and 18 bases lay between the germline ends. Germline V gives CDR1 SNHLY, CDR2 FYNNEI. The CDR3 sequence: CASSPGVLFRDTQYF. The CDR3 DNA follows: TGTGCCAGCAGTCCGGGGGTTCTATTCCGCGATACGCAGTATTTT.

This clone was picked up a small number of times. The chain couples TRBV19 to TRBJ2-5; the D gene is possibly TRBD1 (6 bases). Trimming took off 10 bases at V and 1 base at J, with 22 bases between the two ends. This CDR3 comprises 16 residues. Germline assignment: CDR1 LNHDA and CDR2 SQIVND (reference sequence). In DNA, the CDR3 is TGTGCCACTACCCAGGGGCCCCTCCGTGGCCAAGAGACCCAGTACTTC. It specifies CATTQGPLRGQETQYF. The whole variable domain, remainder taken from reference TRBV19 and TRBJ2-5, is DGGITQSPKYLFRKEGQNVTLSCEQNLNHDAMYWYRQDPGQGLRLIYYSQIVNDFQKGDIAEGYSVSREKKESFPLTVTSAQKNPTAFYLCATTQGPLRGQETQYFGPGTRLLVL.

This clone was counted ten times or more. This chain joins TRBV10-1 and TRBJ1-6; 7 nucleotides match TRBD1. Germline assignment: CDR1 WNHNN and CDR2 SYGVQD (reference sequence). This CDR3 comprises 15 residues. V gave up 6 bases and J gave up 0 bases; unmatched junction bases: 2. CDR3 sequence: CASRDRHSYNSPLHF. CDR3 bases: TGCGCCAGCAGGGACAGGCACTCCTATAATTCACCCCTCCACTTT.

The chain has TRBV5-1 and TRBJ1-2; TRBD1 aligns across 7 bases. J was trimmed by 6 bases and V by 0 bases; bases with no gene match: 5. The CDR3 sequence is 14 residues long. Looked up from germline, CDR1 is SGHRS and CDR2 is YFSETQ. This chain's CDR3 is CASSLVSGGDGYTF. For the CDR3, the DNA is TGCGCCAGCAGCTTGGTGTCAGGGGGTGATGGCTACACCTTC.

This clone appeared a single time. The chain has TRBV19 and TRBJ1-3; TRBD1 matches at 7 bases. The CDR3 has 15 residues. Germline V CDR1 and CDR2: LNHDA, SQIVND (reference sequence). The V gene end was trimmed by 4 bases and the J gene end by 0 bases; junction bases not matched to a gene: 3. The CDR3 sequence: CASSTYRGSGNTIYF. CDR3 bases: TGTGCCAGTAGTACATACAGGGGCTCTGGAAACACCATATATTTT.